The entry that follows covers one T cell receptor (beta chain) sequence. A read error may explain this, as a much larger clone is one base away. The data were taken from a study of blood T cells in healthy people across ages. Alongside a J-beta primer mix, a sample-barcoded 5' primer served in a second PCR lasting roughly 6 to 12 cycles. TCRdb re-called the 5' RACE reads with MiXCR, one entry per CDR3 protein. The table shows 1.5 million to 2 million distinct CDR3 sequences, with 39% occurring only once. This CDR3 region has 13 residues. The germline V gene encodes CDR1 SGHTA and CDR2 FQGNSA. The sequence derives from a human donor in good health. The rearrangement uses TRBV7-2 and TRBJ2-7; D call uncertain. The sample taken for sequencing was blood. In DNA, the CDR3 is TGTGCCAACAGCCCACCTCTACACTACGAGCAGTACTTC. Its translation: CANSPPLHYEQYF.